The rows below give T cell receptor beta chains drawn from one sample of a study of shared clonotypes between healthy human individuals. Only in-frame clones appear in the TCRdb table, and some are missing; sequencing was by immunoSEQ multiplex PCR. The sample includes a few million clones, approximately 93% of them seen just once. Sequencing was carried out using naive CD4+ T cells from PBMCs. These receptors originate from a man aged 18 to 29 in good health. Some clones in this sample may be carry-over from other donors' samples. The CDR3 runs from the conserved cysteine through the conserved F or W. Each record gives: clone size, D gene, V gene, J gene, CDR3 protein, CDR3 DNA. A D gene is named only where the DNA matches it firmly. Only some rows state a clone size, as once, few, many or a class for expanded clones.

abundance: .
d_gene: TRBD1
v_gene: TRBV11-2
j_gene: TRBJ1-2
CDR3aa: CASSNPGQVRHGYTF
CDR3nt: TGTGCCAGCAGCAACCCGGGACAGGTGCGCCATGGCTACACCTTC

abundance: .
d_gene: .
v_gene: TRBV2
j_gene: TRBJ2-5
CDR3aa: CASSGDIAETQYF
CDR3nt: TGTGCCAGCAGTGGAGACATCGCGGAGACCCAGTACTTC

abundance: .
d_gene: TRBD2
v_gene: TRBV7-9
j_gene: TRBJ2-2
CDR3aa: CASSSLSGAGELFF
CDR3nt: TGTGCCAGCAGCTCGTTGAGCGGGGCCGGGGAGCTGTTTTTT

abundance: .
d_gene: .
v_gene: TRBV5-4
j_gene: TRBJ1-2
CDR3aa: CASSFPDRNYGYTF
CDR3nt: TGTGCCAGCAGCTTCCCCGACAGGAACTATGGCTACACCTTC

abundance: .
d_gene: .
v_gene: TRBV5-1
j_gene: TRBJ2-1
CDR3aa: CASSVEGPTYNEQFF
CDR3nt: TGCGCCAGCAGCGTGGAGGGCCCAACCTACAATGAGCAGTTCTTC

abundance: .
d_gene: .
v_gene: TRBV28
j_gene: TRBJ2-7
CDR3aa: CASTEGAAGSYEQYF
CDR3nt: TGTGCCAGCACCGAGGGGGCAGCGGGCTCCTACGAGCAGTACTTC

abundance: once
d_gene: .
v_gene: TRBV7-3
j_gene: TRBJ2-2
CDR3aa: CASSLGTLNTGELFF
CDR3nt: TGTGCCAGCAGCTTAGGGACCCTGAACACCGGGGAGCTGTTTTTT

abundance: .
d_gene: TRBD1
v_gene: TRBV4-2
j_gene: TRBJ1-6
CDR3aa: CASSTDRVYNSPLHF
CDR3nt: TGTGCCAGCAGCACGGACAGGGTCTATAATTCACCCCTCCACTTT

abundance: .
d_gene: .
v_gene: TRBV29-1
j_gene: TRBJ2-5
CDR3aa: CSAEHYFGRGGSPETQYF
CDR3nt: TGCAGCGCGGAACATTACTTCGGAAGGGGTGGGTCCCCAGAGACCCAGTACTTC

abundance: .
d_gene: .
v_gene: TRBV28
j_gene: TRBJ2-7
CDR3aa: CASSLAQSDYEQYF
CDR3nt: TGTGCCAGCAGTTTGGCCCAGAGCGACTACGAGCAGTACTTC